This T cell receptor (beta chain) came from a study of blood T cell repertoires in COVID-19. In the original workflow: Estimated nucleated cell counts came from reference gene primer amplification. Produced via immunoSEQ multiplex PCR; TCRdb's table is partial and in-frame only. Clone size and V and J calls were adopted from that table, with D and trimming inferred from the DNA. The sample contains tens of thousands of clones, 86% of which appear only once. The CDR3 consists of 17 residues. Trimming shortened V by 5 bases and J by 10 bases, and 27 bases separated the two germline ends. The germline CDR1 and CDR2 sequences are LNHDA and SQIVND (reference sequence).

The receptor was isolated from a man aged 30-40 years with acute or convalescent COVID-19. The chain carries TRBV19 and TRBJ2-1; D ambiguous. Sequencing input: peripheral blood. CDR3 in amino acids: CASSADIWQTSRGEQFF. The DNA for the CDR3 is TGTGCCAGTAGTGCCGACATATGGCAGACCTCCCGTGGAGAGCAGTTCTTC.